The T cell receptor (beta chain) described here comes from a study of cytomegalovirus exposure and HLA in healthy donors. Study-wide results and limits: Most TCRs appeared rarely, but some public TCRs recurred in many donors. Highly shared sequence variants in one cluster were likely a sequencing artifact. By HLA locus, TCR association rates varied in a later analysis, with DRB1 showing the most and HLA-C the fewest.

Germline V CDR1 and CDR2: MGHRA, YSYEKL. V lost 0 bases to trimming and J lost 0 bases; unmatched junction nucleotides: 4. This CDR3 comprises 16 residues. The PCR employed 60 Vbeta primers together with 13 Jbeta primers. Clones were read by immunoSEQ multiplex PCR, and TCRdb kept only the in-frame ones, dropping some. This sample has roughly 100,000 clones, with 73% found just once. Comments on this clone: Its antigen is unidentified.

Sequencing was done on a sample of PBMCs. This sequence originates from a middle-aged man in good health and CMV-seronegative. The gene calls are TRBV4-1 and TRBJ2-7; 8 bases align to TRBD2. The CDR3 here is CASSQEVAGGSYEQYF. The CDR3 DNA follows: TGCGCCAGCAGCCAAGAAGTTGCGGGGGGCTCCTACGAGCAGTACTTC.